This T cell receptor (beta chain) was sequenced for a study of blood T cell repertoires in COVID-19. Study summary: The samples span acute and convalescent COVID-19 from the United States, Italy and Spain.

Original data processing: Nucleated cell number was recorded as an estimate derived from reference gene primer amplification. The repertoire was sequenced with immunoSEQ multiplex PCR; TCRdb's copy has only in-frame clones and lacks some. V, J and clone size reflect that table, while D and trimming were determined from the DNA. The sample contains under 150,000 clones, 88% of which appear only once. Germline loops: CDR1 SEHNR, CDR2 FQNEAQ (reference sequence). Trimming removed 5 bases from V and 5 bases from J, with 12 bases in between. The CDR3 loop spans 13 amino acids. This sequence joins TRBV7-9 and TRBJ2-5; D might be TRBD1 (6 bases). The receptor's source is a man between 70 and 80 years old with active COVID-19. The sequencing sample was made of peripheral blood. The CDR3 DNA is TGTGCCAGCAGCCCTCCAGGGGCCGAGACCCAGTACTTC. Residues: CASSPPGAETQYF.